The TCR beta chain described here comes from a study of beta chain features in type 1 diabetes. Study in general: Patients did not differ from healthy donors in age, gender or cell yield. Examination spanned 100 million to 130 million sorted cells from all samples.

As to this clone: Its antigen is as yet unknown.

V shed 3 bases and J 3 bases; nucleotides not matched to a gene: 9. Looked up from germline, CDR1 is SQVTM and CDR2 is ANQGSEA. The CDR3 is 16 residues long. Study results and caveats: The study found that naive, central memory and Treg TCRB repertoires appeared more similar in patients than in healthy donors.

The isolated RNA, all of it, was reverse transcribed, so expressed TCRB transcripts were what got sequenced. Some clones are missing from TCRdb's copy, which holds only in-frame ones; the method was immunoSEQ multiplex PCR. The repertoire holds a few hundred thousand clones, approximately 10% seen once, with over 1% in the top ten. The sequenced material came from central memory CD4+ T cells from blood. The receptor's source is a young man in good health. V usage is TRBV29-1 and J usage is TRBJ2-3; 10 bases map to TRBD2. This CDR3 reads CSVEPLAGVSTDTQYF. DNA for the CDR3: TGCAGCGTTGAGCCGCTAGCGGGAGTGTCGACAGATACGCAGTATTTT.